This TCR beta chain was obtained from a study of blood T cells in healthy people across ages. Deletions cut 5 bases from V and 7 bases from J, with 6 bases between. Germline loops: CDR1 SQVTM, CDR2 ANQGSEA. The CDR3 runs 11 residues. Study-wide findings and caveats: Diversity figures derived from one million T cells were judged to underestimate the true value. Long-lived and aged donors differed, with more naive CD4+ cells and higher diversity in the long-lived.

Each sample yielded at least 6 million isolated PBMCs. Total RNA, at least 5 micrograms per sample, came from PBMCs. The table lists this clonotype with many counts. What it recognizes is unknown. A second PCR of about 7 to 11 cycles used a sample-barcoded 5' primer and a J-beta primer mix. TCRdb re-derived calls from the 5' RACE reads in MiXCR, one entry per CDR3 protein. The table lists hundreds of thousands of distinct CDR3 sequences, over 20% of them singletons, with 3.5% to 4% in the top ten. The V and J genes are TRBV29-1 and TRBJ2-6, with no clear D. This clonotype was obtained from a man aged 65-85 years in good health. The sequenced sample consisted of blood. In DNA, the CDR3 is TGCAGCGTTTATCACGCCAACGTCCTGACTTTC. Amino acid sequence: CSVYHANVLTF.